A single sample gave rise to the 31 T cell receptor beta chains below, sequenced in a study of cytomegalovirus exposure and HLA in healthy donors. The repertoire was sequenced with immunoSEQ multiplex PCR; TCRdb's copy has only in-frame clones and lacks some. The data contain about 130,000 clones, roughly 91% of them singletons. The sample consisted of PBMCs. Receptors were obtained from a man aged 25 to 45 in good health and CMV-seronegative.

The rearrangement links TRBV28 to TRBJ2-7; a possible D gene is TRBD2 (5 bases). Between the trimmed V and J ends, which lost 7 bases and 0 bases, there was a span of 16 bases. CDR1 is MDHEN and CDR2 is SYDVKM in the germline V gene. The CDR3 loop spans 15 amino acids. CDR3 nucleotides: TGTGCCAGCACCCCGGCGACTACCCTCTCCTACGAGCAGTACTTC. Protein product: CASTPATTLSYEQYF.

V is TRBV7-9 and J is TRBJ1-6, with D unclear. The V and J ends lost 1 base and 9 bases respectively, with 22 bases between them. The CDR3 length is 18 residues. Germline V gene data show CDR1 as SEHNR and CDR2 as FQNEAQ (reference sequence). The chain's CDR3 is CASSLVLDGPDRGSPLHF. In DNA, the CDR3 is TGTGCCAGCAGCTTAGTCCTCGACGGGCCGGATCGGGGTTCACCCCTCCACTTT.

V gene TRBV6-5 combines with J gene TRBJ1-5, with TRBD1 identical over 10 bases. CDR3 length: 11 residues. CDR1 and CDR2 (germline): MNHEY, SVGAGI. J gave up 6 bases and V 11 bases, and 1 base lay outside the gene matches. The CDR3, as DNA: TGTGCCGGGGACAGGGGTCAGCCCCAGCATTTT. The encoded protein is CAGDRGQPQHF.

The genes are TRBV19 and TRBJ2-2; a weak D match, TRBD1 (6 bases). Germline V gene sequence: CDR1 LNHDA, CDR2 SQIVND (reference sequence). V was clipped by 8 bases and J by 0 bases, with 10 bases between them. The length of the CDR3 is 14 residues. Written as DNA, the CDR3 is TGTGCCAGTGGCCGGACAGCGAACACCGGGGAGCTGTTTTTT. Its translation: CASGRTANTGELFF. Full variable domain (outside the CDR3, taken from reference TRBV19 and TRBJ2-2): DGGITQSPKYLFRKEGQNVTLSCEQNLNHDAMYWYRQDPGQGLRLIYYSQIVNDFQKGDIAEGYSVSREKKESFPLTVTSAQKNPTAFYLCASGRTANTGELFFGEGSRLTVL.

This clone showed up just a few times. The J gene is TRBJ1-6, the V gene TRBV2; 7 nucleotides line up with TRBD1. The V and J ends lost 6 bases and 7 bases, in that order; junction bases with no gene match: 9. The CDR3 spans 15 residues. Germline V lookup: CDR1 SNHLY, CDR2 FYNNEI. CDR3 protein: CASRAGGFGNSPLHF. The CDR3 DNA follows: TGTGCCAGCAGGGCAGGGGGTTTCGGGAATTCACCCCTCCACTTT.

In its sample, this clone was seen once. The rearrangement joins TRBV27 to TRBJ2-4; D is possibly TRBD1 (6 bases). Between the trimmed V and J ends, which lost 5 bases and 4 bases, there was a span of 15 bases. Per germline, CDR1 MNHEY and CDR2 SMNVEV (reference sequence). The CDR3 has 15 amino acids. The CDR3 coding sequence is TGTGCCAGCAGTAGGAACAGGGCCGGAAAAAACATTCAGTACTTC. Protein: CASSRNRAGKNIQYF.

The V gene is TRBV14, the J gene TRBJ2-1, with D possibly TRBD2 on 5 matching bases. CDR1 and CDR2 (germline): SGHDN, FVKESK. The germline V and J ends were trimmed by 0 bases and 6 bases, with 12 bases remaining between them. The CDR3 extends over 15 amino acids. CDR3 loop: CASSQDVGSSNEQFF. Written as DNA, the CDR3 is TGTGCCAGCAGCCAAGACGTGGGGAGTAGCAATGAGCAGTTCTTC.

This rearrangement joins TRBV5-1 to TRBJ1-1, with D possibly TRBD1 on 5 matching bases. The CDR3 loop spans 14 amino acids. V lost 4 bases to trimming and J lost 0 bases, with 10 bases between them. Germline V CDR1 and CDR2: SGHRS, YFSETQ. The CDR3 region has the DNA TGCGCCAGCAGCCCGGGGGACCTGAACACTGAAGCTTTCTTT. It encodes CASSPGDLNTEAFF.

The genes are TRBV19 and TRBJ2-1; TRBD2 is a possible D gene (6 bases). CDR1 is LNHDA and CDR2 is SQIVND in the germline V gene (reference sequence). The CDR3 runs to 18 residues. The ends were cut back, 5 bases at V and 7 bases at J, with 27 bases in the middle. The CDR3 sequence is CASSYSGRGLAGINEQFF. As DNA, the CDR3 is TGTGCCAGTAGTTATAGTGGTAGGGGACTGGCAGGAATTAATGAGCAGTTCTTC.

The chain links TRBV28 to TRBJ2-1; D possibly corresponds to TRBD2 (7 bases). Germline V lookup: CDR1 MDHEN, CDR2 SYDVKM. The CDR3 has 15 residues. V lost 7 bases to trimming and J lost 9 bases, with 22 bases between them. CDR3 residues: CASTPPGGLRSEQFF. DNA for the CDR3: TGTGCCAGCACCCCCCCGGGGGGCCTGAGGAGTGAGCAGTTCTTC.

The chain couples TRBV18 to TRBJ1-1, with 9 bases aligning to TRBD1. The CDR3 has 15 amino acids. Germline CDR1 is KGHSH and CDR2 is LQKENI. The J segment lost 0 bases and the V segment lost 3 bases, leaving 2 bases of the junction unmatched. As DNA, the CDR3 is TGTGCCAGCTCACCGAGGACAGGGGTGAACACTGAAGCTTTCTTT. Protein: CASSPRTGVNTEAFF.

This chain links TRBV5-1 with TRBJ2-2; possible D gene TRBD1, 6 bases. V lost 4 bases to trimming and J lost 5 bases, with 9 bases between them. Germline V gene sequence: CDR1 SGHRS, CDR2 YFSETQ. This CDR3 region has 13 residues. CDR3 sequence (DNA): TGCGCCAGCAGCGGGGGCGAGACCGGGGAGCTGTTTTTT. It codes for CASSGGETGELFF.

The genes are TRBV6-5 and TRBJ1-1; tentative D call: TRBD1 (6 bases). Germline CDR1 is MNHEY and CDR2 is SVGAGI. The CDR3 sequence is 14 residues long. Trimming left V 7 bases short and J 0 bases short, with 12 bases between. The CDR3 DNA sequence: TGTGCCAGCAAAGGACAGTACATGAACACTGAAGCTTTCTTT. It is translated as CASKGQYMNTEAFF.

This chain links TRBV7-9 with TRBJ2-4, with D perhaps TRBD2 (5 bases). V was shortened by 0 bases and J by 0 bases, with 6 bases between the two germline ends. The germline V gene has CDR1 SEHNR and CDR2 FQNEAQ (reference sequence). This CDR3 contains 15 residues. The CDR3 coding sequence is TGTGCCAGCAGCTTAGCCGGGGTAGCCAAAAACATTCAGTACTTC. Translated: CASSLAGVAKNIQYF.

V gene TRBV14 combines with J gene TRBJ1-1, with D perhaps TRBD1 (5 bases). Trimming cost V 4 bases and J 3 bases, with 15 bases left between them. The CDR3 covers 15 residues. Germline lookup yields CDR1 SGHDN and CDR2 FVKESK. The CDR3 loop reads CASSRGRGKDTEAFF. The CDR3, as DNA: TGTGCCAGCAGCCGCGGAAGGGGTAAAGACACTGAAGCTTTCTTT.

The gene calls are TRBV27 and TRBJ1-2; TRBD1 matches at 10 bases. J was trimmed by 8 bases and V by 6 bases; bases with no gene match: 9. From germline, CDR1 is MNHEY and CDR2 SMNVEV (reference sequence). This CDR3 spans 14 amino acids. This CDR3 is CASRPGQGVGGYTF. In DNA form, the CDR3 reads TGTGCCAGCAGACCTGGACAGGGGGTGGGAGGCTACACCTTC.

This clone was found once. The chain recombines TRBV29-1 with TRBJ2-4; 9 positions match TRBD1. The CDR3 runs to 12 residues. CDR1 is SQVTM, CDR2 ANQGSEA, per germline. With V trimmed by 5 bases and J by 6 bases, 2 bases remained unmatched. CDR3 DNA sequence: TGCAGCGTTTCGACAGGGGGAAACATTCAGTACTTC. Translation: CSVSTGGNIQYF.

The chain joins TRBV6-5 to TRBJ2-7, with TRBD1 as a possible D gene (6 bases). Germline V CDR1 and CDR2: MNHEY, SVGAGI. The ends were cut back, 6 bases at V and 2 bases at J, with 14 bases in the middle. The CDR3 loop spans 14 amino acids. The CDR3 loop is CASRRQVGPYEQYF. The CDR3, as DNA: TGTGCCAGCAGGCGACAGGTGGGACCCTACGAGCAGTACTTC.

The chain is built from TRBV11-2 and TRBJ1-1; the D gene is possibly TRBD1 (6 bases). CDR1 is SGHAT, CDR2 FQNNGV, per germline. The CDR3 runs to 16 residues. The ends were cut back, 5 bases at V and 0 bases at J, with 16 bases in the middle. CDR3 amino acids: CASSPQTGTMNTEAFF. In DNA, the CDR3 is TGTGCCAGCAGCCCACAGACAGGAACCATGAACACTGAAGCTTTCTTT.

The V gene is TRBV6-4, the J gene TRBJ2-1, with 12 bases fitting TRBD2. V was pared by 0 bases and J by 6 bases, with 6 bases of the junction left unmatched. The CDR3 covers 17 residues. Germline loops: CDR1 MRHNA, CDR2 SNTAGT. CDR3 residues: CASSDSPLAGGINEQFF. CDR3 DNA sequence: TGTGCCAGCAGTGACTCCCCTCTAGCGGGGGGGATCAATGAGCAGTTCTTC.

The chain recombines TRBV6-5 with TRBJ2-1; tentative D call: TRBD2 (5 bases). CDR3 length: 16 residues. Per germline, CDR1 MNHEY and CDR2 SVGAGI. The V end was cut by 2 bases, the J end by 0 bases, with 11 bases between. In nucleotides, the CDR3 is TGTGCCAGCAGTTACGGGCTAGCTTTCTCCTACAATGAGCAGTTCTTC. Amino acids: CASSYGLAFSYNEQFF.

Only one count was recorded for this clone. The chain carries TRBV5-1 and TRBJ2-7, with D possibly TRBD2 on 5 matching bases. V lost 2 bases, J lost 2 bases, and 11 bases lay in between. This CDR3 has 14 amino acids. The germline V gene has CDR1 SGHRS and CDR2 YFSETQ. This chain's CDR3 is CASSFRGSPYEQYF. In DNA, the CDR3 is TGCGCCAGCAGCTTTCGAGGGTCGCCCTACGAGCAGTACTTC.

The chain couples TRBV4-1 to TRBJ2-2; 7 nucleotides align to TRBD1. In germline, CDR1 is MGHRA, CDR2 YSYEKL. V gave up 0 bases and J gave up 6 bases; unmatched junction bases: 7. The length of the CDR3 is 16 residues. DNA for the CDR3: TGCGCCAGCAGCCAAGAATTTGGGACAGCGGCCGGGGAGCTGTTTTTT. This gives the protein CASSQEFGTAAGELFF.

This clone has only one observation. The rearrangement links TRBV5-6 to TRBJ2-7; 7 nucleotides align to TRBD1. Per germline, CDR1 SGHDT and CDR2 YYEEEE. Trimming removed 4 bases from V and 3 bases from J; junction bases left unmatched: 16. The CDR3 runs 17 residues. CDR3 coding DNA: TGTGCCAGCAGCGTTACCACAGGGGCCGCTACCCACTACGAGCAGTACTTC. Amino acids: CASSVTTGAATHYEQYF.

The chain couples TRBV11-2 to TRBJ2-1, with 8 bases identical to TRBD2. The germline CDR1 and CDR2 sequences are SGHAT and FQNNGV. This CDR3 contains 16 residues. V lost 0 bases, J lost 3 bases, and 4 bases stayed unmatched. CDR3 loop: CASSLDLLAVYNEQFF. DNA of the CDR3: TGTGCCAGCAGCTTAGATTTACTAGCGGTCTACAATGAGCAGTTCTTC.

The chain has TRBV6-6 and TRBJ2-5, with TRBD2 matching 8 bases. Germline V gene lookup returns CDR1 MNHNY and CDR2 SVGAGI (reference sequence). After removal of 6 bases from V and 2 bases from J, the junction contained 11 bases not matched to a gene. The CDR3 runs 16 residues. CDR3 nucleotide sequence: TGTGCCAGCAGCCCACGGGGGGGAGGGCTTCAAGAGACCCAGTACTTC. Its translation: CASSPRGGGLQETQYF.

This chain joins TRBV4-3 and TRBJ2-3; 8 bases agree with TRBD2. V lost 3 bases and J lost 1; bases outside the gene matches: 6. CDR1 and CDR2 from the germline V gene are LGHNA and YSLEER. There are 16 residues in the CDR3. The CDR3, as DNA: TGCGCCAGCAGCCAGGCTAGCGGGCAGGGCACAGATACGCAGTATTTT. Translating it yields CASSQASGQGTDTQYF.

This CDR3 reads CASTPPQGLGTGELFF. The CDR3 DNA reads as TGTGCCAGCACCCCACCCCAGGGATTGGGCACCGGGGAGCTGTTTTTT. V gene TRBV7-9 combines with J gene TRBJ2-2, with D perhaps matching TRBD1 (5 bases). V was clipped by 7 bases and J by 4 bases, with 19 bases between them. CDR3 length equals 16 residues. Germline CDR1 and CDR2: SEHNR and FQNEAQ (reference sequence).

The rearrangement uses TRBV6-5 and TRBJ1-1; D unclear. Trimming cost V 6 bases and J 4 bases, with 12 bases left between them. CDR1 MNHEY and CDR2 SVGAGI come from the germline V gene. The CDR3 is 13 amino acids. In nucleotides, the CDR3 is TGTGCCAGCAGGGTTGGAGCGGGCACTGAAGCTTTCTTT. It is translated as CASRVGAGTEAFF.

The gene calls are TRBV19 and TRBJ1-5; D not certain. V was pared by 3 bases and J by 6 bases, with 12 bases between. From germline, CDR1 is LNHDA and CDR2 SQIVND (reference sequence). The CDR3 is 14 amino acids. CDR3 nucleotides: TGTGCCAGTAGTATCCTGGCGGGCGGTCAGCCCCAGCATTTT. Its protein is CASSILAGGQPQHF. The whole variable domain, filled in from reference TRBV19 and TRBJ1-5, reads DGGITQSPKYLFRKEGQNVTLSCEQNLNHDAMYWYRQDPGQGLRLIYYSQIVNDFQKGDIAEGYSVSREKKESFPLTVTSAQKNPTAFYLCASSILAGGQPQHFGDGTRLSIL.

In DNA, the CDR3 is TGTGCCAGCAGTTTATCCGGGCGCGGGCCCCCTGGAAACACCATATATTTT. Its protein product is CASSLSGRGPPGNTIYF. The rearrangement links TRBV27 to TRBJ1-3, with D uncertain. CDR1 is MNHEY and CDR2 is SMNVEV in the germline V gene (reference sequence). The V end was cut by 0 bases, the J end by 2 bases, with 14 bases between. The CDR3 contains 17 residues.